Listed below are T cell receptor beta chains from one sample, sequenced in a study of T cell changes during pregnancy in multiple sclerosis. TCRdb's table, derived via immunoSEQ multiplex PCR, lists solely in-frame clones and lacks some. This sample has tens of thousands of clones; over 80% occur once, and the top ten carry approximately 0.45%. The specimen comprised CD4+ T cells from peripheral blood mononuclear cells, sampled in the second trimester of pregnancy. These receptor sequences come from a female donor with multiple sclerosis, enrolled in a pregnancy study. CDR3s include the opening cysteine and the closing phenylalanine or tryptophan. Each record gives: J gene, V gene, CDR3 protein.

J: TRBJ1-1
V: TRBV19
CDR3: CASSPTGVTEAFF

J: TRBJ2-1
V: TRBV18
CDR3: CASSLLKDFNNEQFF

J: TRBJ1-1
V: TRBV7-8
CDR3: CASSLAGGGMNTEAFF

J: TRBJ2-7
V: TRBV7-2
CDR3: CASSLIPGYKEQYF

J: TRBJ1-4
V: TRBV5-1
CDR3: CASSLEGVGEKLFF

J: TRBJ1-3
V: TRBV5-1
CDR3: CASSLGTVTSGNTIYF

J: TRBJ1-3
V: TRBV11-3
CDR3: CASSSDGVSGNTIYF

J: TRBJ1-1
V: TRBV19
CDR3: CASRPGLQGTEAFF

J: TRBJ2-1
V: TRBV29-1
CDR3: CSARSNEQFF

J: TRBJ2-7
V: TRBV7-8
CDR3: CASSTSPGQGVHEQYF

J: TRBJ2-7
V: TRBV5-1
CDR3: CASSVDRVEQYF

J: TRBJ2-3
V: TRBV6-5
CDR3: CASSYGSRYATDTQYF

J: TRBJ1-1
V: TRBV7-9
CDR3: CASSLTGSGAFF

J: TRBJ2-2
V: TRBV7-9
CDR3: CASTQGGRPGELFF

J: TRBJ1-1
V: TRBV28
CDR3: CASGGYLNTEAFF

J: TRBJ2-7
V: TRBV9
CDR3: CASSERFETSTEQYF

J: TRBJ2-7
V: TRBV28
CDR3: CASSSPSGSGTYEQYF

J: TRBJ2-4
V: TRBV9
CDR3: CASSVEPGAVIQYF

J: TRBJ1-5
V: TRBV6-1
CDR3: CASSEGQYSNQPQHF

J: TRBJ2-2
V: TRBV5-1
CDR3: CASSSFNTGELFF

J: TRBJ1-1
V: TRBV5-1
CDR3: CASSSPWEGVSEAFF

J: TRBJ1-2
V: TRBV27
CDR3: CASANPGGGAKGNYGYTF

J: TRBJ2-7
V: TRBV6-5
CDR3: CASSYSLGTGYYEQYF

J: TRBJ1-6
V: TRBV7-8
CDR3: CASSLSDRGAYSPLHF

J: TRBJ2-7
V: TRBV11-3
CDR3: CASSRSGNSYEQYF

J: TRBJ2-1
V: TRBV11-2
CDR3: CASSSNPSGRGNEQFF

J: TRBJ2-3
V: TRBV27
CDR3: CASSGGRDRGTDTQYF

J: TRBJ1-2
V: TRBV4-1
CDR3: CASSQLLTGTEDYGYTF

J: TRBJ2-1
V: TRBV11-3
CDR3: CASSLGRGRNEQFF

J: TRBJ1-1
V: TRBV5-1
CDR3: CASSSNTDRGNTEAFF

J: TRBJ2-3
V: TRBV4-1
CDR3: CASSPRAAGGTDTQYF

J: TRBJ1-5
V: TRBV19
CDR3: CASSRRDRAAYQPQHF

J: TRBJ1-2
V: TRBV6-5
CDR3: CASSYSAQGESGYTF

J: TRBJ2-3
V: TRBV4-2
CDR3: CASSQDPSGVSTDTQYF

J: TRBJ1-1
V: TRBV7-9
CDR3: CASSPSQGRAEAFF

J: TRBJ1-2
V: TRBV5-1
CDR3: CASSPGQGNYGYTF

J: TRBJ1-1
V: TRBV6-5
CDR3: CASSRRAFDTEAFF

J: TRBJ2-2
V: TRBV29-1
CDR3: CSVSLAGGHNTGELFF

J: TRBJ2-5
V: TRBV6-5
CDR3: CASSRQGQSETQYF

J: TRBJ2-1
V: TRBV19
CDR3: CASSHGAGVTYNEQFF

J: TRBJ1-2
V: TRBV29-1
CDR3: CSVDTDRLNYGYTF

J: TRBJ1-1
V: TRBV19
CDR3: CASSAQGFRNTEAFF

J: TRBJ2-3
V: TRBV9
CDR3: CASSPRGGDTDTQYF

J: TRBJ2-2
V: TRBV7-2
CDR3: CASTGRLAGGRGTGELFF

J: TRBJ1-6
V: TRBV5-1
CDR3: CASSLAGTGKAPLHF

J: TRBJ2-1
V: TRBV19
CDR3: CASSSREVGPSSYNEQFF

J: TRBJ1-4
V: TRBV19
CDR3: CASSIGGTGGNEKLFF

J: TRBJ2-7
V: TRBV6-1
CDR3: CASSAASGGTSYEQYF